A selection of T cell receptor beta chains follows, all from one sample in a study of cytomegalovirus exposure and HLA in healthy donors. Profiled with immunoSEQ multiplex PCR; TCRdb holds only in-frame clones, not every one. The sample has roughly 100,000 clones, roughly 70% seen once. Sequenced input: PBMCs. The receptor set was obtained from a middle-aged man in good health and CMV-seronegative. The CDR3 runs from the conserved cysteine through the conserved F or W. A D gene is named only where the DNA matches it firmly. Rows give clone size only sometimes, using once, few, many, or a class for an expanded clone.

NA	TRBV5-4	TRBD2	TRBJ2-7	TGTGCCAGCAGCCCTCGGACTAGCGGGCACTCCTACGAGCAGTACTTC	CASSPRTSGHSYEQYF
NA	TRBV6-5	NA	TRBJ2-7	TGTGCCAGCAGTTACTCGGTAGCGACCTCATCCTACGAGCAGTACTTC	CASSYSVATSSYEQYF
NA	TRBV19	TRBD2	TRBJ2-5	TGTGCCAGTAGTATAGTGGCCAGGGAGGGGACCCAGTACTTC	CASSIVAREGTQYF
NA	TRBV7-6	NA	TRBJ2-7	TGTGCCAGCACTCCCGAGGGGGAATTGGGCGAGCAGTACTTC	CASTPEGELGEQYF
NA	TRBV29-1	NA	TRBJ2-4	TGCAGCGTTGATCCATGGGGCAGGGAAAGGTGGAACATTCAGTACTTC	CSVDPWGRERWNIQYF
NA	TRBV19	NA	TRBJ2-5	TGTGCCAGTAGGTCCGGGTCCGAGACCCAGTACTTC	CASRSGSETQYF
NA	TRBV7-7	TRBD2	TRBJ2-7	TGTGCTAGCAGCTTAGGAAGCGGGGGGAACTACGAGCAGTACTTC	CASSLGSGGNYEQYF
NA	TRBV7-2	NA	TRBJ1-5	TGTGCCAGCAGCTTAGGTAGTCAGCCCCAGCATTTT	CASSLGSQPQHF
NA	TRBV27	TRBD1	TRBJ2-3	TGTGCCAGACAGGGGAGCACAGATACGCAGTATTTT	CARQGSTDTQYF
NA	TRBV9	NA	TRBJ2-2	TGTGCCAGCAGCGGGCCAAAAGCGGGTTCCTCCGTCACCGGGGAGCTGTTTTTT	CASSGPKAGSSVTGELFF
NA	TRBV19	NA	TRBJ2-3	TGTGCCAGTAGTCCTACAGGGACAGATACGCAGTATTTT	CASSPTGTDTQYF
NA	TRBV6-6	NA	TRBJ1-5	TGTGCCAGCACCTACTTAGGCCAGGGCAATCAGCCCCAGCATTTT	CASTYLGQGNQPQHF
NA	TRBV28	TRBD1	TRBJ1-2	TGTGCCAGCGAAGTACCAGGGGGCGCTGGCTACACCTTC	CASEVPGGAGYTF
NA	TRBV20-1	NA	TRBJ2-3	TGCAGTGCCCTTGCGGATACGCAGTATTTT	CSALADTQYF
NA	TRBV11-3	NA	TRBJ1-1	TGTGCCAGCAGCTTAGGGTCCGGGGAGGCTTTCTTT	CASSLGSGEAFF
once	TRBV14	NA	TRBJ1-1	TGTGCCAGCAGCCAAGGGACAGAGTACACTGAAGCTTTCTTT	CASSQGTEYTEAFF
NA	TRBV28	NA	TRBJ1-1	TGTGCCAGCAGCGACAGGATGGTCCCGGAAGCTTTCTTT	CASSDRMVPEAFF
NA	TRBV16	NA	TRBJ2-7	TGTGCCAGCAGCCAGAGGAGGTACGAGCAGTACTTC	CASSQRRYEQYF
NA	TRBV7-9	NA	TRBJ1-2	TGTGCCAGCAGCAACGGGGGGTCGTACTATGGCTACACCTTC	CASSNGGSYYGYTF
NA	TRBV10-3	TRBD2	TRBJ2-3	TGTGCCATCAGTACTAGCGCCCCAGATACGCAGTATTTT	CAISTSAPDTQYF
NA	TRBV11-2	NA	TRBJ1-5	TGTGCCAGCAGCTTAATATCTTCCGAGGGTCAGCCCCAGCATTTT	CASSLISSEGQPQHF
NA	TRBV19	NA	TRBJ1-6	TGTGCCAGTAGTATTTCCCCGGGACAAGCCACCGCTTCCCTCCACTTT	CASSISPGQATASLHF
NA	TRBV5-1	NA	TRBJ2-5	TGCGCCAGCAGCTTGACAGGTACAGAGACCCAGTACTTC	CASSLTGTETQYF
few	TRBV6-5	NA	TRBJ1-5	TGTGCCAGCAGTTACGACAGATATAGCAATCAGCCCCAGCATTTT	CASSYDRYSNQPQHF
NA	TRBV6-5	TRBD1	TRBJ2-7	TGTGCCAGTTGGGGACAGGGGTACGAGCAGTACTTC	CASWGQGYEQYF
once	TRBV6-5	NA	TRBJ1-2	TGTGCCAGCAGTTACTCAAACACCAAGTCCTATGGCTACACCTTC	CASSYSNTKSYGYTF
few	TRBV19	NA	TRBJ1-1	TGTGCCAGTACCCCATTCGCGGGAGTGAACACTGAAGCTTTCTTT	CASTPFAGVNTEAFF
NA	TRBV5-4	TRBD1	TRBJ1-3	TGTGCCAGCAGCTTGTCGGGACAGGGAGCACTAGGAAACACCATATATTTT	CASSLSGQGALGNTIYF
NA	TRBV6-6	TRBD1	TRBJ2-1	TGTGCCAGCAGTTTCCCCGCCGGGACAGGGGGCGATGAGCAGTTCTTC	CASSFPAGTGGDEQFF
NA	TRBV9	TRBD2	TRBJ2-7	TGTGCCAGCAGCGTAGGGGCGCGGGAGGGCCCCTACGAGCAGTACTTC	CASSVGAREGPYEQYF
NA	TRBV19	NA	TRBJ1-1	TGTGCCAGTGCTGTTTCAGGGAACACTGAAGCTTTCTTT	CASAVSGNTEAFF
NA	TRBV5-8	NA	TRBJ1-3	TGTGCCAGCAGCTTTTCGGGGAGGAGAGGAAACACCATATATTTT	CASSFSGRRGNTIYF
NA	TRBV9	NA	TRBJ2-7	TGTGCCAGCAGCGTAGCTACGACTGGAAACTACGAGCAGTACTTC	CASSVATTGNYEQYF
NA	TRBV2	TRBD2	TRBJ2-3	TGTGCCAGCAGGGTCGGGGGGGCGGTGGATACGCAGTATTTT	CASRVGGAVDTQYF
NA	TRBV30	NA	TRBJ1-5	TGTGCCTGGAGTGTACCCTCCGGTAGGGGAAGAAGCAATCAGCCCCAGCATTTT	CAWSVPSGRGRSNQPQHF
NA	TRBV7-9	TRBD1	TRBJ1-5	TGTGCCAGCAGCTTAGTAACAGGGGGGCGGAATCAGCCCCAGCATTTT	CASSLVTGGRNQPQHF
NA	TRBV18	NA	TRBJ1-2	TGTGCCAGCTCAGAGACAGTTAACTATGGCTACACCTTC	CASSETVNYGYTF
NA	TRBV28	NA	TRBJ1-3	TGTGCCAGCAGTTTAGAGGGGGAGTGGGGAAACACCATATATTTT	CASSLEGEWGNTIYF
NA	TRBV2	NA	TRBJ2-1	TGTGCCAGCACGGCGGGGGAGCAGTTCTTC	CASTAGEQFF
NA	TRBV2	TRBD2	TRBJ2-3	TGTGCCAGCAGCTCGACTAGCGTCCGGAATACGCAGTATTTT	CASSSTSVRNTQYF
NA	TRBV19	NA	TRBJ2-7	TGTGCCAGTAGTATTTGGCAGGGCAACGAGCAGTACTTC	CASSIWQGNEQYF
NA	TRBV27	TRBD1	TRBJ1-2	TGTGCCAGCAGTCCCACCGCCCAACGACGACCGGGACAGTTGCCCTATGGCTACACCTTC	CASSPTAQRRPGQLPYGYTF
NA	TRBV19	TRBD1	TRBJ2-5	TGTGCCAGTAGTTTCCTCGGGACAGCCCAAGAGACCCAGTACTTC	CASSFLGTAQETQYF
NA	TRBV25-1	TRBD1	TRBJ2-1	TGTGCCAGCAGTGAATCCCACTCAGGGGGCGTAAGGAGCAATGAGCAGTTCTTC	CASSESHSGGVRSNEQFF
few	TRBV7-2	NA	TRBJ2-3	TGTGCCAGCAGCTTGTCGTTTAGCGCAGATACGCAGTATTTT	CASSLSFSADTQYF
NA	TRBV7-8	TRBD1	TRBJ1-3	TGTGCCAGCAGCCCCCAGGGGGCTTCTGGAAACACCATATATTTT	CASSPQGASGNTIYF
few	TRBV28	TRBD2	TRBJ2-1	TGTGCCAGCAGTTTTGAGCGGGGAGGCTTCTACAATGAGCAGTTCTTC	CASSFERGGFYNEQFF
once	TRBV28	NA	TRBJ1-2	TGTGCCAGCTATAACTATGGCTACACCTTC	CASYNYGYTF
NA	TRBV4-1	NA	TRBJ1-5	TGCGCCAGCAGCCAAAACATCCCCTGGCAGGGGAATCAGCCCCAGCATTTT	CASSQNIPWQGNQPQHF